This T cell receptor (beta chain) was identified during a study of control samples from healthy donors and cancer patients. This clone has only one observation. Generated by immunoSEQ multiplex PCR, the TCRdb table keeps only in-frame clones and is missing some. The data contain over 75,000 clones, around 92% of them seen just once; the ten biggest clones take up 15% to 18%. The length of the CDR3 is 15 residues. J was trimmed by 4 bases and V by 8 bases; bases with no gene match: 11. CDR1 is ENHRY, CDR2 SYGVKD, per germline. The clonotype comes from a young man in good health. Sequenced sample: blood. The chain is built from TRBV10-3 and TRBJ2-3; 8 bases line up with TRBD2. CDR3 nucleotides: TGTGCCATCGATCGGCGGGAGGAGAGTCCAGATACGCAGTATTTT. It translates to CAIDRREESPDTQYF.